The 19 T cell receptor beta chains given below trace back to one sample, sequenced in a study of vaccination and CD4 T cells after COVID-19. The study sequenced cultured CD4+ T cell DNA using the Oncomine TCR Beta short-read assay. A single record per CDR3 protein comes from TCRdb applying MiXCR to the PCR reads. Here the sample spans roughly 15,000 distinct CDR3 sequences, approximately 49% being singletons. What these receptors recognize is not known. Treatment denoted: roughly 10-day PBMC culture with coronavirus spike peptide pools or control peptides (ViraFEST assay). This sample comprised CD4+ T cells from blood, cultured in vitro, obtained before SARS-CoV-2 vaccination. The receptors derive from a human donor who had recovered from COVID-19.

Only a few counts were recorded for this clonotype. V is TRBV5-5 and J is TRBJ1-1; D call uncertain. CDR3 length: 14 amino acids. Germline V CDR1 and CDR2: SGHKS, YYEKEE (reference sequence). V was trimmed by 0 bases and J by 2 bases, leaving 8 bases between them. Written as DNA, the CDR3 is TGTGCCAGCAGCTTGGTCGGGGTTAACACTGAAGCTTTCTTT. Its protein product is CASSLVGVNTEAFF.

This clonotype was seen more than once but under ten times. The J gene is TRBJ1-1, the V gene TRBV19, with a tentative D call TRBD1 (5 bases). V shed 7 bases and J shed 5 bases, with 17 bases lying between them. There are 14 residues in the CDR3. From germline, CDR1 is LNHDA and CDR2 SQIVND (reference sequence). CDR3 residues: CASTRNNRGTEAFF. Here the CDR3 DNA reads TGTGCCAGTACCCGCAATAACCGGGGGACTGAAGCTTTCTTT.

V gene TRBV5-6 combines with J gene TRBJ1-2, with D hard to call. The V end was cut by 4 bases, the J end by 0 bases, with 13 bases between. CDR3 length equals 15 residues. From germline, CDR1 is SGHDT and CDR2 YYEEEE. The CDR3 here is CASSGPTEANYGYTF. The CDR3 coding sequence is TGTGCCAGCAGCGGACCGACGGAAGCTAACTATGGCTACACCTTC.

The genes are TRBV19 and TRBJ2-7; 8 bases map to TRBD1. The CDR3 has 14 amino acids. The trim removed 5 bases at V and 0 bases at J, leaving 3 bases unmatched. Germline values: CDR1 LNHDA, CDR2 SQIVND (reference sequence). The CDR3: CASSPGQVSYEQYF. CDR3 DNA: TGTGCCAGTAGTCCGGGACAGGTCTCCTACGAGCAGTACTTC. Looking up the rest from reference TRBV19 and TRBJ2-7 gives the full variable domain: DGGITQSPKYLFRKEGQNVTLSCEQNLNHDAMYWYRQDPGQGLRLIYYSQIVNDFQKGDIAEGYSVSREKKESFPLTVTSAQKNPTAFYLCASSPGQVSYEQYFGPGTRLTVT.

The chain links TRBV19 to TRBJ2-2; possibly TRBD2 for D (6 bases). The CDR3 covers 13 residues. V gave up 10 bases and J gave up 2 bases, with 11 bases separating them. CDR1 and CDR2 from the germline V gene are LNHDA and SQIVND (reference sequence). CDR3 loop: CATTGLNTGELFF. CDR3 nucleotides: TGTGCCACCACGGGACTTAACACCGGGGAGCTGTTTTTT.

This chain connects TRBV20-1 to TRBJ1-2, with TRBD1 matching over 7 bases. The CDR3 loop spans 14 amino acids. Per germline, CDR1 DFQATT and CDR2 SNEGSKA (reference sequence). J gave up 8 bases and V 3 bases, and 12 bases lay outside the gene matches. The CDR3 coding sequence is TGCAGTGCTAGCGAGACACAGGGGTTAGGAGGCTACACCTTC. Protein sequence: CSASETQGLGGYTF.

The rearrangement joins TRBV6-1 to TRBJ1-2, with TRBD1 identical over 7 bases. Germline CDR1 MNHNS, CDR2 SASEGT. The CDR3 contains 17 residues. V lost 7 bases to trimming and J lost 7 bases; unmatched junction nucleotides: 21. The CDR3 bases are TGTGCCAGCAACCTCCATGGGGGGAGGGGGCGCTTGGGTGGCTACACCTTC. Translating it yields CASNLHGGRGRLGGYTF.

This clonotype qualifies as medium-sized. This rearrangement joins TRBV7-2 to TRBJ2-3; 9 bases align to TRBD1. The CDR3 extends over 15 amino acids. J gave up 2 bases and V 4 bases, and 4 bases lay outside the gene matches. CDR1 and CDR2 from the germline V gene are SGHTA and FQGNSA. This chain's CDR3 is CASSSGTGFTDTQYF. The CDR3 DNA reads as TGTGCCAGCAGCTCCGGGACAGGGTTCACAGATACGCAGTATTTT. The whole variable domain, remainder taken from reference TRBV7-2 and TRBJ2-3, is GAGVSQSPSNKVTEKGKDVELRCDPISGHTALYWYRQSLGQGLEFLIYFQGNSAPDKSGLPSDRFSAERTGGSVSTLTIQRTQQEDSAVYLCASSSGTGFTDTQYFGPGTRLTVL.

This clonotype was observed a few times. The chain is built from TRBV2 and TRBJ1-6, with no clear D. CDR1 and CDR2 (germline): SNHLY, FYNNEI. The CDR3 sequence is 15 residues long. V dropped 3 bases and J dropped 7 bases, with 13 bases sitting between them. The DNA for the CDR3 is TGTGCCAGCAGTGACGAGCTTTTAGGGAATTCACCCCTCCACTTT. This gives the protein CASSDELLGNSPLHF.

The chain is built from TRBV7-2 and TRBJ2-7; 10 bases agree with TRBD2. Germline V lookup: CDR1 SGHTA, CDR2 FQGNSA. The CDR3 totals 15 residues. V was clipped by 4 bases and J by 0 bases; unmatched bases: 3. The CDR3 here is CASSYGLAASYEQYF. As DNA, the CDR3 is TGTGCCAGCAGCTACGGACTAGCGGCCTCCTACGAGCAGTACTTC.

The CDR3 DNA reads TGTGCCACCAGCAGAGCTACGGGTAGGGCACCCGGGGAGCTGTTTTTT. It is translated as CATSRATGRAPGELFF. The V call is TRBV15, the J call TRBJ2-2, with D hard to call. The CDR3 has 16 residues. Trimming shortened V by 1 base and J by 6 bases, and 15 bases separated the two germline ends. Germline V gives CDR1 LNHNV, CDR2 YYDKDF (reference sequence).

This clonotype turned up a few times. The J gene is TRBJ2-7, the V gene TRBV28; D perhaps matches TRBD1 (5 bases). The CDR3 contains 14 residues. V lost 4 bases and J 3 bases, leaving 13 bases between the germline ends. Germline assignment: CDR1 MDHEN and CDR2 SYDVKM. CDR3 DNA sequence: TGTGCCAGCAGTTCCTCAGACAGAAGCTACGAGCAGTACTTC. Translated: CASSSSDRSYEQYF. The full variable domain, rest sourced from reference TRBV28 and TRBJ2-7, is DVKVTQSSRYLVKRTGEKVFLECVQDMDHENMFWYRQDPGLGLRLIYFSYDVKMKEKGDIPEGYSVSREKKERFSLILESASTNQTSMYLCASSSSDRSYEQYFGPGTRLTVT.

V and J are TRBV20-1 and TRBJ2-1; possibly TRBD1 or TRBD2 for D (5 bases each). Germline values: CDR1 DFQATT, CDR2 SNEGSKA (reference sequence). CDR3 length: 17 residues. Trimming left V 0 bases short and J 0 bases short, with 15 bases between. The CDR3 reads CSARDTGRGASYNEQFF. CDR3 bases: TGCAGTGCTAGAGATACGGGGCGAGGGGCCTCCTACAATGAGCAGTTCTTC.

This clonotype was observed a handful of times. This chain joins TRBV19 and TRBJ1-2, with D hard to call. This CDR3 spans 15 amino acids. CDR1 LNHDA and CDR2 SQIVND come from the germline V gene (reference sequence). V gave up 5 bases and J gave up 7 bases, with 20 bases separating them. In DNA form, the CDR3 reads TGTGCCAGTAGTCCTTCGGACGGGCTAGGCCGTGGCTACACCTTC. Translated, it gives CASSPSDGLGRGYTF.

This clonotype was seen once. A read error is possible here, since a much larger clone lies one base away. The genes are TRBV19 and TRBJ1-6; D gene uncertain. CDR3 length: 12 amino acids. Per the germline V gene, CDR1 is LNHDA and CDR2 is SQIVND (reference sequence). CDR3 DNA sequence: TGTGCCAGTAGTATAGCTAATTCACTCCTCCACTTT. Translating it yields CASSIANSLLHF.

CDR3 residues: CASSPAGLGEKLFF. CDR3 coding DNA: TGTGCCAGCAGCCCTGCAGGGCTCGGAGAAAAACTGTTTTTT. The chain couples TRBV7-9 to TRBJ1-4, with D perhaps TRBD1 (5 bases). The CDR3 spans 14 residues. The germline gives CDR1 SEHNR, CDR2 FQNEAQ (reference sequence). The germline V and J ends were trimmed by 5 bases and 8 bases, with 15 bases remaining between them. The whole variable domain, filled in from reference TRBV7-9 and TRBJ1-4, reads DTGVSQNPRHKITKRGQNVTFRCDPISEHNRLYWYRQTLGQGPEFLTYFQNEAQLEKSRLLSDRFSAERPKGSFSTLEIQRTEQGDSAMYLCASSPAGLGEKLFFGSGTQLSVL.

V and J are TRBV27 and TRBJ2-5; no firm D call. Trimming stripped 2 bases from V and 5 bases from J, with 15 bases between. CDR3 length: 15 residues. Germline values: CDR1 MNHEY, CDR2 SMNVEV (reference sequence). CDR3 sequence reads: CASSLRPEIGETQYF. Written as DNA, the CDR3 is TGTGCCAGCAGTTTAAGGCCCGAGATAGGTGAGACCCAGTACTTC.

The chain joins TRBV5-1 to TRBJ2-5, with D possibly matching TRBD1 (6 bases). The CDR3 runs 14 residues. Germline V CDR1 and CDR2: SGHRS, YFSETQ. Trimming pared 5 bases from V and 5 bases from J, leaving 16 bases between. This chain's CDR3 is CASSLDTGFETQYF. The DNA of the CDR3 is TGCGCCAGCAGTCTCGACACAGGGTTTGAGACCCAGTACTTC. The full variable domain, rest sourced from reference TRBV5-1 and TRBJ2-5, is KAGVTQTPRYLIKTRGQQVTLSCSPISGHRSVSWYQQTPGQGLQFLFEYFSETQRNKGNFPGRFSGRQFSNSRSEMNVSTLELGDSALYLCASSLDTGFETQYFGPGTRLLVL.

This clonotype has only a few counts. The genes are TRBV6-2 or TRBV6-3 and TRBJ1-1; maybe TRBD1 (5 bases). The germline V and J ends were trimmed by 4 bases and 1 base, with 10 bases remaining between them. Germline CDR1 is MNHEY and CDR2 is SVGEGT. The CDR3 spans 14 residues. The CDR3 nucleotides are TGTGCCAGCAGTTTATTCGGACAGAACACTGAAGCTTTCTTT. This gives the protein CASSLFGQNTEAFF.